This T cell receptor beta chain was recorded in a study of T cells after yellow fever vaccination. Overall study findings and caveats: Most clones from primary vaccination were detected again post-booster (roughly 96% CD4, 88% CD8). Contamination of FACS-sorted repertoires by abundant clonotypes from the bulk population could occur. The secondary response was weaker but peaked faster, day 5 versus 15.

Via MiXCR, TCRdb re-called the 5' RACE reads, giving one row per CDR3 protein. In the table there are about 300,000 distinct CDR3 sequences, around 10% of which are singletons. After removal of 5 bases from V and 4 bases from J, the junction contained 9 bases not matched to a gene. Germline V gene sequence: CDR1 LGHDT, CDR2 YNNKEL (reference sequence). The CDR3 loop spans 15 amino acids. A word on this clonotype: Its antigen remains unknown.

This chain joins TRBV3-1 and TRBJ2-7; 9 positions agree with TRBD1. The sequence was collected from a man younger than 35 who received the YFV17D yellow fever vaccine. The specimen was CD4+ T cells sorted from PBMCs, collected 5 days after the yellow fever booster vaccination. The CDR3, as DNA: TGTGCCAGCAGCGGCGGGACAGGGATATGGTACGAGCAGTACTTC. Amino acid sequence: CASSGGTGIWYEQYF.